Below are 11 T cell receptor beta chains sequenced from a single sample in a study of blood T cell repertoires in COVID-19. Libraries were prepared by immunoSEQ multiplex PCR; TCRdb keeps only in-frame clonotypes and omits some of them. The data show roughly 230,000 clones, approximately 81% seen once. Sequencing used peripheral blood. Receptors originate from a woman older than 75 with acute or convalescent COVID-19.

The V and J genes are TRBV5-1 and TRBJ2-5; 9 bases are a match to TRBD2. The germline CDR1 and CDR2 sequences are SGHRS and YFSETQ. Trimming cost V 4 bases and J 9 bases; bases outside gene matches: 13. The CDR3 extends over 15 amino acids. CDR3: CASSNGLASPGAQYF. The CDR3 DNA sequence: TGCGCCAGCAGCAACGGACTAGCGAGTCCGGGGGCCCAGTACTTC.

Comments on this clone: The sample contains more than one DNA sequence encoding this CDR3. The rearrangement links TRBV12-3 or TRBV12-4 to TRBJ2-7, with D perhaps matching TRBD2 (5 bases). The germline V and J ends were trimmed by 3 bases and 3 bases, with 6 bases remaining between them. The CDR3 runs 12 residues. CDR3 in amino acids: CASSLGSYEQYF. The CDR3 nucleotides are TGTGCCAGCAGTTTGGGGAGCTACGAGCAGTACTTC.

The CDR3 DNA follows: TGCGCCAGCAGCCAAGATGGGGACTTGTCGAACACCGGGGAGCTGTTTTTT. It translates to CASSQDGDLSNTGELFF. The gene calls are TRBV4-1 and TRBJ2-2; D is perhaps TRBD2 (6 bases). Trimming took off 0 bases at V and 0 bases at J, with 11 bases between the two ends. This CDR3 has 17 amino acids. Germline CDR1 reads MGHRA; CDR2 reads YSYEKL.

The genes are TRBV4-2 and TRBJ2-1; 8 bases map to TRBD2. Trimming removed 0 bases from V and 4 bases from J; junction bases left unmatched: 5. This CDR3 is built from 16 residues. Germline V gene data show CDR1 as LGHNA and CDR2 as YNFKEQ. CDR3 nucleotide sequence: TGTGCCAGCAGCCAAGAGTCGAGCGGGGGATACAATGAGCAGTTCTTC. Translated: CASSQESSGGYNEQFF.

The chain has TRBV23-1 and TRBJ1-2; 11 bases fit TRBD1. TRBV23-1 is treated as an ORF (open reading frame) with a function not yet certain. This CDR3 is 17 amino acids long. The trim removed 2 bases at V and 8 bases at J, leaving 13 bases unmatched. CDR3 nucleotide sequence: TGCGCCAGCAGTCAAACCCTCGCGGACAGGGGGCATGAAGGCTACACCTTC. Residues: CASSQTLADRGHEGYTF.

In this sample, this clone turned up once. The chain has TRBV7-9 and TRBJ1-1; 11 nucleotides agree with TRBD1. CDR3 length equals 15 residues. Trimming at V came to 6 bases and at J to 5 bases, leaving 8 bases not matched to a gene. The germline CDR1 and CDR2 sequences are SEHNR and FQNEAQ (reference sequence). CDR3 amino acids: CASSFAGTGGTEAFF. CDR3 bases: TGTGCCAGCAGTTTCGCCGGGACAGGGGGTACTGAAGCTTTCTTT.

The chain carries TRBV18 and TRBJ2-5; no firm D call. The CDR3 runs to 13 residues. Germline V gene sequence: CDR1 KGHSH, CDR2 LQKENI. Trimming took off 3 bases at V and 4 bases at J, with 9 bases between the two ends. CDR3 amino acids: CASSPLGTETQYF. The CDR3 DNA is TGTGCCAGCTCACCTCTAGGAACAGAGACCCAGTACTTC.

V usage is TRBV24-1 and J usage is TRBJ1-2, with 7 nucleotides matching TRBD1. The CDR3 extends over 16 amino acids. Germline lookup yields CDR1 KGHDR and CDR2 SFDVKD. Trimming removed 9 bases from V and 8 bases from J; junction bases left unmatched: 20. The DNA of the CDR3 is TGTGCCACCGACGAAGAAGAGTTGACCGGGACAGAAGGCTACACCTTC. Translating gives CATDEEELTGTEGYTF.

The gene calls are TRBV7-3 and TRBJ1-1; D might be TRBD1 (6 bases). V was cut by 5 bases and J by 5 bases, with 15 bases left in between. The V gene's germline CDR1 is SGHTA and CDR2 FQGTGA. This CDR3 region has 14 residues. The CDR3 region is CASSLNGRGTEAFF. CDR3 coding DNA: TGTGCCAGCAGCCTCAACGGAAGGGGGACTGAAGCTTTCTTT.

V and J are TRBV19 and TRBJ1-6; TRBD1 agrees at 8 bases. Trimming removed 3 bases from V and 0 bases from J; junction bases left unmatched: 7. Germline CDR1 reads LNHDA; CDR2 reads SQIVND (reference sequence). CDR3 size: 18 residues. CDR3 sequence reads: CASSIDRGTGSYNSPLHF. The DNA for the CDR3 is TGTGCCAGTAGTATTGACAGGGGAACGGGCTCCTATAATTCACCCCTCCACTTT.

The rearrangement uses TRBV19 and TRBJ2-7, with 9 bases aligning to TRBD1. The V gene's germline CDR1 is LNHDA and CDR2 SQIVND (reference sequence). V dropped 8 bases and J dropped 7; count of bases not matched to a gene: 15. The CDR3 sequence is 15 residues long. The CDR3 nucleotides are TGTGCCAGTGCACAGGGGGCAGACCCAGCGGGTGAGCAGTACTTC. Amino acids: CASAQGADPAGEQYF.